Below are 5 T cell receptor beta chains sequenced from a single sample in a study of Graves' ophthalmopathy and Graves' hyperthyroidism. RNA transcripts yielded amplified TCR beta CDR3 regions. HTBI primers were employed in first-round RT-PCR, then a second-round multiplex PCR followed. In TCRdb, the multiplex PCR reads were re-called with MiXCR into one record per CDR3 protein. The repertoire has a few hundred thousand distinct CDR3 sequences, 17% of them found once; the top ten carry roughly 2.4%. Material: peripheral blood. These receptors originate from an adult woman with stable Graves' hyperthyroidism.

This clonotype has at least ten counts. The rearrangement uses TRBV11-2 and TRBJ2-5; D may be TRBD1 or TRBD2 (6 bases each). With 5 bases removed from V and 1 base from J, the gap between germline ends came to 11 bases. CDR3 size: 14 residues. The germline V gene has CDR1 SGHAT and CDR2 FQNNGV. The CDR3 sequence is CASSLEGVQETQYF. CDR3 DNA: TGTGCCAGCAGCCTGGAGGGGGTCCAAGAGACCCAGTACTTC. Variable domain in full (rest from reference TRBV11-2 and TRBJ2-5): EAGVAQSPRYKIIEKRQSVAFWCNPISGHATLYWYQQILGQGPKLLIQFQNNGVVDDSQLPKDRFSAERLKGVDSTLKIQPAKLEDSAVYLCASSLEGVQETQYFGPGTRLLVL.

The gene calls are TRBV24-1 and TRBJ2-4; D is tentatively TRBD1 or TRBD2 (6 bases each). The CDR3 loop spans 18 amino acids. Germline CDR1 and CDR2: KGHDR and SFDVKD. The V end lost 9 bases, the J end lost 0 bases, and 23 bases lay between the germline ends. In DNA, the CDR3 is TGTGCCACCTCGGGGGCGAAGGGTGTCCACGGAGCCAAAAACATTCAGTACTTC. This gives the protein CATSGAKGVHGAKNIQYF.

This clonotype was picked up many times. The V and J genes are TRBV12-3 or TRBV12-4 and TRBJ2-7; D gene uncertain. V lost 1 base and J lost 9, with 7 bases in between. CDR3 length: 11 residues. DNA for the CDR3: TGTGCCAGCAGTTTAGGACACGGGCAGTACTTC. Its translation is CASSLGHGQYF.

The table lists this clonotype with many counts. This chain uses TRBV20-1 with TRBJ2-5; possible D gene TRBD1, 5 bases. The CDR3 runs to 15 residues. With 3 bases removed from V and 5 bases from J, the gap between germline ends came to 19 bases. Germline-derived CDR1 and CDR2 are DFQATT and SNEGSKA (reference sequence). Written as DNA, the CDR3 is TGCAGTGCTAGTATCGCGCAGGGCATCGAGGAGACCCAGTACTTC. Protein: CSASIAQGIEETQYF.

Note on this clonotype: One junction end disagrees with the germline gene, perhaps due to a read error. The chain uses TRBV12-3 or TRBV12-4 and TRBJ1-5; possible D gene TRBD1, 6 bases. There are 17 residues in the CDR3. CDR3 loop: CASSPTPQGMSYQPQHF. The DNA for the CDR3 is TGTGCCAGCAGTCCCACTCCGCAGGGGATGAGCTATCAGCCTCAGCATTTT.